These T cell receptor beta chains were read from a single sample in a study of CD8+CD57+ T cells in acquired aplastic anemia. MiXCR, run by TCRdb on the reads, gives a single entry per CDR3 protein. The sample yields about 190,000 distinct CDR3 sequences, about 64% seen once. Material: sorted CD4+, CD8+, or CD8+CD57+ T cells (not recorded which) from PBMCs. Receptors were obtained from a human donor with severe aplastic anemia or a healthy control (not recorded which). CDR3s include the opening cysteine and the closing phenylalanine or tryptophan. Each record gives: clone size, V gene, J gene, D gene, CDR3 protein, CDR3 DNA. The D gene is left open where the match is weak. Rows may omit the clone size; those that give it use once, few, many or a size class.

clone_size: -; v_call: TRBV10-3; j_call: TRBJ1-2; d_call: TRBD1; cdr3_aa: CAISAGTGTLYGYTF; cdr3_nt: TGTGCCATCAGTGCCGGGACAGGGACTCTCTATGGCTACACCTTC
clone_size: few; v_call: TRBV30; j_call: TRBJ2-2; d_call: -; cdr3_aa: CAWSPDPSGIGELFF; cdr3_nt: TGTGCCTGGAGTCCAGACCCCTCGGGGATCGGGGAGCTGTTTTTT
clone_size: few; v_call: TRBV5-6; j_call: TRBJ2-1; d_call: TRBD2; cdr3_aa: CATQAGGLSEQFF; cdr3_nt: TGTGCCACCCAAGCGGGAGGGCTTAGTGAGCAGTTCTTC
clone_size: once; v_call: TRBV2; j_call: TRBJ1-1; d_call: TRBD1; cdr3_aa: CASRDDRVEAFF; cdr3_nt: TGTGCCAGCAGGGATGACAGGGTTGAAGCTTTCTTT
clone_size: -; v_call: TRBV30; j_call: TRBJ1-1; d_call: -; cdr3_aa: CAWSVGVNTEAFF; cdr3_nt: TGTGCCTGGAGTGTTGGGGTGAACACTGAAGCTTTCTTT
clone_size: many; v_call: TRBV2; j_call: TRBJ1-1; d_call: TRBD1; cdr3_aa: CASSGGGTGTEAFF; cdr3_nt: TGTGCCAGCAGTGGAGGGGGCACTGGCACTGAAGCTTTCTTT
clone_size: -; v_call: TRBV7-7; j_call: TRBJ2-6; d_call: -; cdr3_aa: CASSLTTSGANVLTF; cdr3_nt: TGTGCTAGCAGCTTAACAACCTCTGGGGCCAACGTCCTGACTTTC
clone_size: once; v_call: TRBV19; j_call: TRBJ2-5; d_call: -; cdr3_aa: CASSMIRGETQYF; cdr3_nt: TGTGCCAGTAGTATGATAAGGGGTGAGACCCAGTACTTC
clone_size: few; v_call: TRBV10-3; j_call: TRBJ2-5; d_call: -; cdr3_aa: CAISPEVIQETQYF; cdr3_nt: TGTGCCATCAGCCCCGAGGTAATTCAAGAGACCCAGTACTTC
clone_size: -; v_call: TRBV7-7; j_call: TRBJ2-1; d_call: -; cdr3_aa: CASSLDWGNNEQFF; cdr3_nt: TGTGCCAGCAGCTTAGACTGGGGAAACAATGAGCAGTTCTTC
clone_size: many; v_call: TRBV2; j_call: TRBJ1-1; d_call: -; cdr3_aa: CASKDSQRIEAFF; cdr3_nt: TGTGCCAGCAAAGATTCACAACGGATTGAAGCTTTCTTT
clone_size: -; v_call: TRBV19; j_call: TRBJ1-5; d_call: TRBD1; cdr3_aa: CASRPGQGLYQPQHF; cdr3_nt: TGTGCCAGTAGGCCGGGACAGGGATTGTATCAGCCCCAGCATTTT
clone_size: -; v_call: TRBV7-8; j_call: TRBJ2-5; d_call: -; cdr3_aa: CASSSDQRGTQYF; cdr3_nt: TGTGCCAGCAGCTCAGACCAAAGGGGGACCCAGTACTTC
clone_size: once; v_call: TRBV7-9; j_call: TRBJ2-1; d_call: -; cdr3_aa: CASSLLRGFSVYNEQFF; cdr3_nt: TGTGCCAGCAGCTTGTTAAGGGGGTTTTCGGTCTACAATGAGCAGTTCTTC
clone_size: many; v_call: TRBV29-1; j_call: TRBJ2-1; d_call: -; cdr3_aa: CSVDSSAFNEQFF; cdr3_nt: TGCAGCGTTGATTCTAGCGCTTTCAATGAGCAGTTCTTC
clone_size: -; v_call: TRBV27; j_call: TRBJ2-2; d_call: -; cdr3_aa: CASYSPDGNTGELFF; cdr3_nt: TGTGCCAGCTACAGCCCTGACGGGAACACCGGGGAGCTGTTTTTT
clone_size: -; v_call: TRBV19; j_call: TRBJ1-5; d_call: -; cdr3_aa: CASSGTGYEHF; cdr3_nt: TGTGCCAGTAGTGGGACGGGCTACGAGCATTTT
clone_size: few; v_call: TRBV7-9; j_call: TRBJ2-7; d_call: -; cdr3_aa: CASSFTPGSPYEQYF; cdr3_nt: TGTGCCAGCAGCTTCACTCCAGGGAGTCCCTACGAGCAGTACTTC
clone_size: few; v_call: TRBV6-4; j_call: TRBJ1-2; d_call: -; cdr3_aa: CASSDSERGGYTF; cdr3_nt: TGTGCCAGCAGTGACTCTGAAAGAGGAGGCTACACCTTC
clone_size: many; v_call: TRBV7-9; j_call: TRBJ2-1; d_call: TRBD2; cdr3_aa: CASSLAQRGGNEQFF; cdr3_nt: TGTGCCAGCAGCTTAGCTCAGCGGGGGGGCAATGAGCAGTTCTTC
clone_size: -; v_call: TRBV5-1; j_call: TRBJ2-2; d_call: -; cdr3_aa: CASMVGTGELFF; cdr3_nt: TGCGCCAGCATGGTGGGCACCGGGGAGCTGTTTTTT
clone_size: -; v_call: TRBV7-9; j_call: TRBJ2-2; d_call: TRBD1; cdr3_aa: CASSLGQGKLAGELFF; cdr3_nt: TGTGCCAGCAGCCTGGGACAGGGGAAGCTCGCCGGGGAGCTGTTTTTT
clone_size: -; v_call: TRBV20-1; j_call: TRBJ2-5; d_call: TRBD1; cdr3_aa: CSANGQGYETQYF; cdr3_nt: TGCAGTGCTAACGGACAGGGCTACGAGACCCAGTACTTC
clone_size: -; v_call: TRBV27; j_call: TRBJ1-6; d_call: -; cdr3_aa: CASSLSRAKNLNSPLHF; cdr3_nt: TGTGCCAGCAGTTTATCCAGAGCCAAGAACCTTAATTCACCCCTCCACTTT
clone_size: many; v_call: TRBV11-2; j_call: TRBJ2-5; d_call: -; cdr3_aa: CASSSPYRTDWARETQYF; cdr3_nt: TGTGCCAGCAGCTCACCCTATCGGACAGATTGGGCAAGAGAGACCCAGTACTTC
clone_size: many; v_call: TRBV7-8; j_call: TRBJ1-1; d_call: -; cdr3_aa: CASSLREIEAFF; cdr3_nt: TGTGCCAGCAGCTTAAGGGAGATTGAAGCTTTCTTT
clone_size: -; v_call: TRBV6-1; j_call: TRBJ1-3; d_call: -; cdr3_aa: CASSRSGTRNTIYF; cdr3_nt: TGTGCCAGCAGCCGTTCCGGGACGAGAAACACCATATATTTT
clone_size: few; v_call: TRBV24-1; j_call: TRBJ1-2; d_call: TRBD1; cdr3_aa: CATSEYRGYGYTF; cdr3_nt: TGTGCCACCAGTGAATACAGGGGATATGGCTACACCTTC
clone_size: -; v_call: TRBV19; j_call: TRBJ1-2; d_call: -; cdr3_aa: CASSIVSGIYGYTF; cdr3_nt: TGTGCCAGTAGTATAGTATCCGGGATTTATGGCTACACCTTC
clone_size: many; v_call: TRBV6-5; j_call: TRBJ2-1; d_call: TRBD2; cdr3_aa: CATRLAGRYNEQFF; cdr3_nt: TGTGCCACAAGACTAGCGGGGCGATACAATGAGCAGTTCTTC
clone_size: -; v_call: TRBV2; j_call: TRBJ2-5; d_call: TRBD2; cdr3_aa: CASSGTSVGTQYF; cdr3_nt: TGTGCCAGCAGTGGGACTAGCGTTGGGACCCAGTACTTC
clone_size: -; v_call: TRBV11-2; j_call: TRBJ1-3; d_call: -; cdr3_aa: CASSLVLGNTIYF; cdr3_nt: TGTGCCAGCAGCTTAGTTCTGGGAAACACCATATATTTT
clone_size: -; v_call: TRBV20-1; j_call: TRBJ1-3; d_call: -; cdr3_aa: CSARGRQIGNTIYF; cdr3_nt: TGCAGTGCTAGAGGGAGGCAGATCGGAAACACCATATATTTT
clone_size: -; v_call: TRBV7-2; j_call: TRBJ1-2; d_call: -; cdr3_aa: CASSHWGAYGYTF; cdr3_nt: TGTGCCAGCAGCCATTGGGGCGCCTATGGCTACACCTTC
clone_size: -; v_call: TRBV24-1; j_call: TRBJ2-5; d_call: -; cdr3_aa: CATSGGTEEETQYF; cdr3_nt: TGTGCCACCTCCGGGGGGACAGAGGAAGAGACCCAGTACTTC
clone_size: -; v_call: TRBV2; j_call: TRBJ2-2; d_call: -; cdr3_aa: CASSERKGGELFF; cdr3_nt: TGTGCCAGCAGTGAGCGAAAGGGCGGGGAGCTGTTTTTT
clone_size: -; v_call: TRBV20-1; j_call: TRBJ2-3; d_call: TRBD1; cdr3_aa: CSTRQGTSTDTQYF; cdr3_nt: TGCAGTACACGACAGGGGACTAGCACAGATACGCAGTATTTT
clone_size: -; v_call: TRBV7-2; j_call: TRBJ1-6; d_call: TRBD1; cdr3_aa: CASSFRDRNSPLHF; cdr3_nt: TGTGCCAGCAGCTTCAGGGACAGGAATTCACCCCTCCACTTT
clone_size: -; v_call: TRBV7-2; j_call: TRBJ2-1; d_call: -; cdr3_aa: CASGLQGSREQFF; cdr3_nt: TGTGCCAGTGGGCTCCAGGGGAGTCGGGAGCAGTTCTTC
clone_size: few; v_call: TRBV12-3/TRBV12-4; j_call: TRBJ2-1; d_call: TRBD2; cdr3_aa: CASSYGGGANNEQFF; cdr3_nt: TGTGCCAGCAGTTACGGCGGGGGGGCCAACAATGAGCAGTTCTTC
clone_size: -; v_call: TRBV6-5; j_call: TRBJ2-1; d_call: -; cdr3_aa: CASSYGNEQFF; cdr3_nt: TGTGCCAGCAGTTACGGCAATGAGCAGTTCTTC
clone_size: -; v_call: TRBV7-9; j_call: TRBJ2-1; d_call: -; cdr3_aa: CASSFSLNNKQFF; cdr3_nt: TGTGCCAGCAGCTTTTCCCTGAACAATAAGCAGTTCTTC
clone_size: few; v_call: TRBV15; j_call: TRBJ2-1; d_call: -; cdr3_aa: CATSRESGWEALPYNEQFF; cdr3_nt: TGTGCCACCAGCAGAGAATCAGGGTGGGAGGCCCTTCCTTACAATGAGCAGTTCTTC
clone_size: many; v_call: TRBV19; j_call: TRBJ2-5; d_call: -; cdr3_aa: CASSTAGGLIETQYF; cdr3_nt: TGTGCCAGTAGTACAGCCGGTGGCCTGATAGAGACCCAGTACTTC
clone_size: many; v_call: TRBV7-3; j_call: TRBJ2-2; d_call: TRBD1; cdr3_aa: CASSSGTGYTGELFF; cdr3_nt: TGTGCCAGCAGCTCCGGGACAGGCTACACCGGGGAGCTGTTTTTT
clone_size: -; v_call: TRBV5-5; j_call: TRBJ1-6; d_call: TRBD1; cdr3_aa: CASSCGTVGSLLHLHF; cdr3_nt: TGTGCCAGCAGCTGTGGGACAGTGGGGTCGTTGCTACACCTCCACTTT
clone_size: few; v_call: TRBV7-2; j_call: TRBJ1-6; d_call: -; cdr3_aa: CASSRQNSPLHF; cdr3_nt: TGTGCCAGCAGCCGACAGAATTCACCCCTCCACTTT
clone_size: once; v_call: TRBV7-3; j_call: TRBJ2-3; d_call: -; cdr3_aa: CASSLSGSGRDTQYF; cdr3_nt: TGTGCCAGCAGCCTATCGGGCAGCGGGCGGGATACGCAGTATTTT
clone_size: -; v_call: TRBV5-4; j_call: TRBJ1-2; d_call: -; cdr3_aa: CASSLGGSTNYGYTF; cdr3_nt: TGTGCCAGCAGCTTAGGGGGTTCTACTAACTATGGCTACACCTTC
clone_size: many; v_call: TRBV6-5; j_call: TRBJ2-1; d_call: -; cdr3_aa: CASSYSTGQSNNEQFF; cdr3_nt: TGTGCCAGCAGTTACTCGACTGGACAGTCCAACAATGAGCAGTTCTTC
clone_size: many; v_call: TRBV5-8; j_call: TRBJ1-1; d_call: TRBD1; cdr3_aa: CASRTTGGTEAFF; cdr3_nt: TGTGCCAGCAGGACCACAGGGGGCACTGAAGCTTTCTTT
clone_size: -; v_call: TRBV10-3; j_call: TRBJ1-5; d_call: -; cdr3_aa: CAISESRDGHQPQHF; cdr3_nt: TGTGCCATCAGTGAGTCCCGGGACGGACATCAGCCCCAGCATTTT
clone_size: few; v_call: TRBV25-1; j_call: TRBJ2-3; d_call: TRBD1; cdr3_aa: CASSTTTGKGTDTQYF; cdr3_nt: TGTGCCAGCAGTACCACGACAGGGAAGGGCACAGATACGCAGTATTTT
clone_size: few; v_call: TRBV10-1; j_call: TRBJ1-6; d_call: -; cdr3_aa: CASSDLGLNSPLHF; cdr3_nt: TGCGCCAGCAGTGATCTGGGGTTGAATTCACCCCTCCACTTT
clone_size: -; v_call: TRBV20-1; j_call: TRBJ2-7; d_call: -; cdr3_aa: CSARGHRNSYEQYF; cdr3_nt: TGCAGTGCTAGAGGACACCGAAACTCCTACGAGCAGTACTTC
clone_size: -; v_call: TRBV7-9; j_call: TRBJ2-1; d_call: -; cdr3_aa: CASSPPLARNEQFF; cdr3_nt: TGTGCCAGCAGTCCCCCCTTAGCGCGGAATGAGCAGTTCTTC
clone_size: many; v_call: TRBV4-1; j_call: TRBJ2-7; d_call: -; cdr3_aa: CASSQGATGSVYEQYF; cdr3_nt: TGCGCCAGCAGCCAAGGTGCGACAGGTAGTGTCTACGAGCAGTACTTC